Listed below are T cell receptor beta chains from one sample, sequenced in a study of vaccination and CD4 T cells after COVID-19. Each CDR3 protein is one row after TCRdb ran MiXCR on the PCR reads. The repertoire holds tens of thousands of distinct CDR3 sequences, with under 65% as singletons. These receptors have no identified antigens. Sequenced material: CD4+ T cells from blood, cultured in vitro, taken after SARS-CoV-2 vaccination. These receptors all come from a human donor who received a COVID-19 vaccine. Each CDR3 is given without its conserved first and last residue. The D gene is left open where the match is weak.

D gene | J gene | V gene | CDR3 protein
- | TRBJ2-3 | TRBV12-3/TRBV12-4 | ASSLGEAQY
- | TRBJ1-1 | TRBV12-3/TRBV12-4 | ASSLYPRGVTEAF
TRBD2 | TRBJ2-1 | TRBV20-1 | SAIVTSGYTYNEQF
- | TRBJ1-6 | TRBV7-2 | ASSMGRAGRNSPLH
TRBD1 | TRBJ1-5 | TRBV20-1 | SANDRGLRNQPQH
TRBD1 | TRBJ1-2 | TRBV12-5 | ASGPPGQGRYGYT
- | TRBJ1-5 | TRBV19 | ASSPRTQPQH
TRBD1 | TRBJ1-6 | TRBV2 | ASIRTGENSPLH
TRBD2 | TRBJ2-1 | TRBV10-2 | ASSGLAGVGNEQF
- | TRBJ2-5 | TRBV7-2 | ASSPGIVAQETQY
TRBD2 | TRBJ2-3 | TRBV20-1 | SPSGITDTQY
- | TRBJ2-3 | TRBV30 | ACLKWGTSTDTQY
- | TRBJ2-3 | TRBV20-1 | SAPGLSTDTQY
- | TRBJ1-3 | TRBV12-3/TRBV12-4 | ASSLVKLRGRDGNTIY
- | TRBJ2-1 | TRBV7-2 | ASSSRWASNEQF
- | TRBJ2-5 | TRBV4-1 | ASSPGPETQY
- | TRBJ1-1 | TRBV12-3/TRBV12-4 | ASTPRVTGEAF
- | TRBJ2-5 | TRBV5-3 | ASSWGLQETQY
TRBD1 | TRBJ2-5 | TRBV20-1 | SALDRGRGETQY
- | TRBJ1-6 | TRBV7-8 | ASSLQIDNSPLH
- | TRBJ1-2 | TRBV30 | AWSGPLDYGYT
- | TRBJ1-1 | TRBV2 | ASRDQGTEAF
- | TRBJ1-1 | TRBV6-1 | ASSGGRGRTEAF
- | TRBJ1-6 | TRBV5-1 | ASSPSGSLNSPLH
TRBD1 | TRBJ1-6 | TRBV6-2/TRBV6-3 | ASSPPGQGISPLH
- | TRBJ2-3 | TRBV5-1 | ASSIRGGGTDTQY
- | TRBJ1-3 | TRBV6-1 | ASSPGRVISGNTIY
- | TRBJ2-7 | TRBV3-1 | ASSPRYGTYEQY
TRBD1 | TRBJ2-5 | TRBV20-1 | SARGHGTAYQETQY
- | TRBJ1-5 | TRBV6-1 | ASSEGATVAYSNQPQH
- | TRBJ1-2 | TRBV30 | AWGRGGGGYT
TRBD1 | TRBJ2-3 | TRBV30 | AWRTGVWTDTQY
- | TRBJ1-3 | TRBV30 | AWAASSSGNTIY